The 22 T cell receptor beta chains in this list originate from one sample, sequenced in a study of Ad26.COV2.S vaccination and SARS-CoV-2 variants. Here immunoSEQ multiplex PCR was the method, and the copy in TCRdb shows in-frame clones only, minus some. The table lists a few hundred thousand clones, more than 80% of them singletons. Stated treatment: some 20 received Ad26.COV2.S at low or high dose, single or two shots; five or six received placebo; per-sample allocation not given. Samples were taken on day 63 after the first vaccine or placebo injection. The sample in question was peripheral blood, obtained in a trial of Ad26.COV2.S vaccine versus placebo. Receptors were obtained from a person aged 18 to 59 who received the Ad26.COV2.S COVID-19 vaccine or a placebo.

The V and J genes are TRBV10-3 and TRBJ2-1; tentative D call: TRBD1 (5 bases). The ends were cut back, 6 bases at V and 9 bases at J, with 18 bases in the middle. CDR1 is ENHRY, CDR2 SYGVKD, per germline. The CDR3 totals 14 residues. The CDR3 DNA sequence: TGTGCCATCAGCATAGGGGTTTTAGGGGTTGAGCAGTTCTTC. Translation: CAISIGVLGVEQFF.

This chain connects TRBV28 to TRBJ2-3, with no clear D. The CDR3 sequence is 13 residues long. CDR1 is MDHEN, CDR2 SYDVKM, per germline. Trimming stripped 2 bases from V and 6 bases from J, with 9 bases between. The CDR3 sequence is CASSLQVQDTQYF. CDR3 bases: TGTGCCAGCAGTTTACAGGTTCAGGATACGCAGTATTTT.

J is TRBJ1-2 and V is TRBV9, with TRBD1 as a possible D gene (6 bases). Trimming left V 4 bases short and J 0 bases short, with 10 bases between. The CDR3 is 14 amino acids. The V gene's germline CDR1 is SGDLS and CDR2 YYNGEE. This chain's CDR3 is CASSIRQANYGYTF. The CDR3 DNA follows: TGTGCCAGCAGCATAAGACAGGCTAACTATGGCTACACCTTC.

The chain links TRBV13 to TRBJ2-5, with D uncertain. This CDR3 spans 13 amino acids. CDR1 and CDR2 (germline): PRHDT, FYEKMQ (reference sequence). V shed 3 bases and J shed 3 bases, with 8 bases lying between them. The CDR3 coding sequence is TGTGCCAGCAGCTTCGGACCTAAAGAGACCCAGTACTTC. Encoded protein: CASSFGPKETQYF.

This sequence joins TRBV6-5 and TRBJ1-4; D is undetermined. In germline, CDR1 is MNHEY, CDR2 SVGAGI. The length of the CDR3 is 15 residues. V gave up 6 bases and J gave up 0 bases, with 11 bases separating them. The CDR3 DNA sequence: TGTGCCAGCAGGACGGAGATTGCAACTAATGAAAAACTGTTTTTT. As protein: CASRTEIATNEKLFF.

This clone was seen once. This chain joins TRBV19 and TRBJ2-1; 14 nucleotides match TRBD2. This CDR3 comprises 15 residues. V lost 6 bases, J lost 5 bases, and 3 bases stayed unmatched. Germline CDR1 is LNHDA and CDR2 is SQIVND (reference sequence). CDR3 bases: TGTGCCAGTAGCCCGGGACTAGCGGGAGACAATGAGCAGTTCTTC. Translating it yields CASSPGLAGDNEQFF.

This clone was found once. CDR3 region: CSVTQGNTEAFF. The CDR3 DNA reads TGCAGCGTGACACAGGGAAACACTGAAGCTTTCTTT. This chain uses TRBV29-1 with TRBJ1-1; D perhaps matches TRBD1 (6 bases). The CDR3 is 12 amino acids. Deletions cut 6 bases from V and 2 bases from J, with 10 bases between. Per the germline V gene, CDR1 is SQVTM and CDR2 is ANQGSEA. The full variable domain, in which reference TRBV29-1 and TRBJ1-1 provide the parts outside the CDR3, is SAVISQKPSRDICQRGTSLTIQCQVDSQVTMMFWYRQQPGQSLTLIATANQGSEATYESGFVIDKFPISRPNLTFSTLTVSNMSPEDSSIYLCSVTQGNTEAFFGQGTRLTVV.

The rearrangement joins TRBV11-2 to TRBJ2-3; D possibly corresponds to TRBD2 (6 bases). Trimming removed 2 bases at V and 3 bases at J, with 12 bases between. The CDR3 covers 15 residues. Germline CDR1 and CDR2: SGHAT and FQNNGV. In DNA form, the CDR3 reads TGTGCCAGCAGCTTACCGAGCGGGCGAACAGATACGCAGTATTTT. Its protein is CASSLPSGRTDTQYF.

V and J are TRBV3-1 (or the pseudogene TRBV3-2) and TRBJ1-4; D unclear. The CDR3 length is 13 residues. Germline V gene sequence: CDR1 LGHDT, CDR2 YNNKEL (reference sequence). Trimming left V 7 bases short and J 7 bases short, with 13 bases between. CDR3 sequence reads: CASTPRGGEKLFF. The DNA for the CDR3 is TGTGCCAGCACCCCCCGGGGTGGTGAAAAACTGTTTTTT.

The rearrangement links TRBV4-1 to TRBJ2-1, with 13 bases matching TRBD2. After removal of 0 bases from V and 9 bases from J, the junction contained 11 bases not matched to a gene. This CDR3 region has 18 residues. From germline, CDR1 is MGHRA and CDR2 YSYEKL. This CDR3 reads CASSQDPPRTSGRIEQFF. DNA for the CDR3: TGCGCCAGCAGCCAAGATCCCCCTAGGACTAGCGGGAGAATTGAGCAGTTCTTC.

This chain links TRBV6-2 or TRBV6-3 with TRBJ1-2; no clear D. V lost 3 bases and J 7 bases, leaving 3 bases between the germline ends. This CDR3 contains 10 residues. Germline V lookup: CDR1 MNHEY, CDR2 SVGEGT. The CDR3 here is CASSYGGYTF. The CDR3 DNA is TGTGCCAGCAGTTATGGTGGCTACACCTTC.

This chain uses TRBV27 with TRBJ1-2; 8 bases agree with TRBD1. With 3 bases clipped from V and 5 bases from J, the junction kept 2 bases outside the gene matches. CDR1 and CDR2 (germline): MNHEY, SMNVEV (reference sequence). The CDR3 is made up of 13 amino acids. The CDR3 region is CASSFRGPYGYTF. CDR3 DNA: TGTGCCAGCAGTTTCAGGGGGCCTTATGGCTACACCTTC.

For the CDR3, the DNA is TGTGCCAGCAGTCGGGACAGGGCCTACGAGCAGTACTTC. Translating it yields CASSRDRAYEQYF. This rearrangement joins TRBV28 to TRBJ2-7; 9 nucleotides align to TRBD1. Germline V gene lookup returns CDR1 MDHEN and CDR2 SYDVKM. CDR3 length equals 13 residues. Germline trimming cut 5 bases from V and 2 bases from J; bases unmatched to any gene: 1.

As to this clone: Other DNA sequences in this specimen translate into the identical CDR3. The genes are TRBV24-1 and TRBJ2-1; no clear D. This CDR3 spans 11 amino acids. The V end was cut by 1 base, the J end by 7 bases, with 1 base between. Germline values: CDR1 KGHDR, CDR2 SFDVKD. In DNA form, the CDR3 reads TGTGCCACCAGTGATTTTAATGAGCAGTTCTTC. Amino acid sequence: CATSDFNEQFF.

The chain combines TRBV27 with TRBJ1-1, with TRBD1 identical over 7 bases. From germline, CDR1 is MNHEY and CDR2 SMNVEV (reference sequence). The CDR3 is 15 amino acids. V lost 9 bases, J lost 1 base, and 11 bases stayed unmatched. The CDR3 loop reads CASQDWGQTNTEAFF. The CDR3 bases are TGTGCCAGTCAAGACTGGGGACAGACGAACACTGAAGCTTTCTTT.

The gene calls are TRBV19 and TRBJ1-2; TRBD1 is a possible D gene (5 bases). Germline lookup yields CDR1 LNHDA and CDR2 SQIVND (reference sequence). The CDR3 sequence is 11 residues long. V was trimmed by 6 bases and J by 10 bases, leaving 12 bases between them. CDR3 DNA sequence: TGTGCCAGTAGCCCCCGAGGGGACTACACCTTC. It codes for CASSPRGDYTF.

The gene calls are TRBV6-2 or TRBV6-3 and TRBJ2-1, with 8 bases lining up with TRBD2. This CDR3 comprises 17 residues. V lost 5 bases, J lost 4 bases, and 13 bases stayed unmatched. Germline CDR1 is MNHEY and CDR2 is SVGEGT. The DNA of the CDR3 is TGTGCCAGCAGTCTCAGCGGGAGCGGTACAGTATACAATGAGCAGTTCTTC. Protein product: CASSLSGSGTVYNEQFF.

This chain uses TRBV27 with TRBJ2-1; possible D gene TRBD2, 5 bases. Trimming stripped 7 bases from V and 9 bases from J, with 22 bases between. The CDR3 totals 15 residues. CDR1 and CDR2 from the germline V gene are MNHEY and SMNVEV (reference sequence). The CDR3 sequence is CASTDYGERSGEQFF. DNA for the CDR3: TGTGCCAGCACTGACTACGGCGAAAGGTCCGGTGAGCAGTTCTTC.

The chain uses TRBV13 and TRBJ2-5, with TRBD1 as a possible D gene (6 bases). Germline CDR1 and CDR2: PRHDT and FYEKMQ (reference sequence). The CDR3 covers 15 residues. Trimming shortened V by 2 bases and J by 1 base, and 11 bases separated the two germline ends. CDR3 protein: CASSLRGSGQETQYF. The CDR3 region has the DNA TGTGCCAGCAGCTTAAGGGGGAGCGGCCAAGAGACCCAGTACTTC.

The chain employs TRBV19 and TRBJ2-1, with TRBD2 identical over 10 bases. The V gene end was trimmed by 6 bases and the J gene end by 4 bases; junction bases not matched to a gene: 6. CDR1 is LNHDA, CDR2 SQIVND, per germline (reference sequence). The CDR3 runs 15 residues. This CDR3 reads CASRGRSGRYNEQFF. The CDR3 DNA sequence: TGTGCCAGTAGAGGCCGTAGCGGGAGGTACAATGAGCAGTTCTTC.

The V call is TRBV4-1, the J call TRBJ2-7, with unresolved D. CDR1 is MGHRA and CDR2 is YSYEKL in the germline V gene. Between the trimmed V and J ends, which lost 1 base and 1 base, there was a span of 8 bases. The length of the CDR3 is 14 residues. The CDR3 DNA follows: TGCGCCAGCAGCCAAGTCACAGATTCCTACGAGCAGTACTTC. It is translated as CASSQVTDSYEQYF.

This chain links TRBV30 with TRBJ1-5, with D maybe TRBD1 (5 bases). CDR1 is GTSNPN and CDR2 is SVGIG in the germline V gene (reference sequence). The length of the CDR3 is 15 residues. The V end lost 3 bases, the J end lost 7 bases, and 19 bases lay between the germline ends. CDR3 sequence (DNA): TGTGCCTGGAGCGCTTCAGACAGAATAGAGCAGCCCCAGCATTTT. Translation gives CAWSASDRIEQPQHF.